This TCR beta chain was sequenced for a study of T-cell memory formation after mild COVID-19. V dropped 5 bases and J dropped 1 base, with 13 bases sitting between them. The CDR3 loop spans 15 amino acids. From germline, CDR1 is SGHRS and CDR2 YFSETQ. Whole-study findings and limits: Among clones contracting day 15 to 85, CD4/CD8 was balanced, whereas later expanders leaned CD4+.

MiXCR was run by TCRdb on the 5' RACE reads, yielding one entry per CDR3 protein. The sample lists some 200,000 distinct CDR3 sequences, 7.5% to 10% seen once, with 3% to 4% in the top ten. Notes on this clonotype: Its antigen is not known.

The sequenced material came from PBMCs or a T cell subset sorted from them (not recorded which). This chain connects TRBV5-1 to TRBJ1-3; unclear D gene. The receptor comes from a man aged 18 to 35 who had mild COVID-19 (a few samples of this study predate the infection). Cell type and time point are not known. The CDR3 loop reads CASRSGEASGNTIYF. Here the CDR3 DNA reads TGCGCCAGCAGATCCGGGGAGGCTTCTGGAAACACCATATATTTT.